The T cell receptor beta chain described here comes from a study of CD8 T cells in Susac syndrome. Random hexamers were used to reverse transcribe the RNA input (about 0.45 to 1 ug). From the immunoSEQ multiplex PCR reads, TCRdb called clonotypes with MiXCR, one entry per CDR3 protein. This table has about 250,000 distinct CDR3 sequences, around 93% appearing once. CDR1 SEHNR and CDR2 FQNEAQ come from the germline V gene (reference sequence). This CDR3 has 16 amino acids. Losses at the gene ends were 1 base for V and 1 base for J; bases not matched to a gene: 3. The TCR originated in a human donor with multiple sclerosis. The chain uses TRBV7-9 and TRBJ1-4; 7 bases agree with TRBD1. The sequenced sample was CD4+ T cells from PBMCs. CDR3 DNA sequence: TGTGCCAGCAGCTTAGAGGGGGCACTAACTAATGAAAAACTGTTTTTT. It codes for CASSLEGALTNEKLFF.